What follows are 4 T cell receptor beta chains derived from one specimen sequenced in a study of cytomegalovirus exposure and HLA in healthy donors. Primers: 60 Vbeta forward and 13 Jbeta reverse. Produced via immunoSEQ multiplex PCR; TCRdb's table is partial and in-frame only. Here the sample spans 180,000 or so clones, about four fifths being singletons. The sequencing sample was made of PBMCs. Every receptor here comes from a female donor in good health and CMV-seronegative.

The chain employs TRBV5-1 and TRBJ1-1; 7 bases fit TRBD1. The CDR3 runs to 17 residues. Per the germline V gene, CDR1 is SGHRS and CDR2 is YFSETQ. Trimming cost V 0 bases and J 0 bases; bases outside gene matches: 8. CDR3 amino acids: CASSLAGGQTMNTEAFF. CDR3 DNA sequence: TGCGCCAGCAGCTTGGCCGGGGGACAGACTATGAACACTGAAGCTTTCTTT.

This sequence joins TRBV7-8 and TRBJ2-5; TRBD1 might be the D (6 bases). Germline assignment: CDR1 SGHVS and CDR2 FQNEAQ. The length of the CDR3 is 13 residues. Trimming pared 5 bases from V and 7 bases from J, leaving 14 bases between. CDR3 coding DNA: TGTGCCAGCAGCAAGAACAGGGTGGGGACCCAGTACTTC. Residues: CASSKNRVGTQYF.

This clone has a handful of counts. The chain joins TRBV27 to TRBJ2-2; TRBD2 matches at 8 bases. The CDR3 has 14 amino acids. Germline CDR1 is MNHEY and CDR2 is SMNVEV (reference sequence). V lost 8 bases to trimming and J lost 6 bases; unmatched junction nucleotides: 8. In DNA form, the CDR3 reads TGTGCCAGCTCGGGGGGGCGGGGCTCCGGGGAGCTGTTTTTT. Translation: CASSGGRGSGELFF.

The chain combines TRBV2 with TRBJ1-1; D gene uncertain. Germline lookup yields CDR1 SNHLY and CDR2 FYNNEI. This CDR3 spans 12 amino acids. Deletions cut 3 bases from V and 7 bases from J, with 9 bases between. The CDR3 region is CASSDWRVEAFF. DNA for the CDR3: TGTGCCAGCAGTGATTGGAGGGTTGAAGCTTTCTTT.